This TCR beta chain is drawn from a study of T-cell reconstitution after alpha-beta-depleted transplantation in children. Study-wide results and caveats: Reports say that about two months after transplant, the alpha-beta T cells came out of several hundred graft clones that had expanded. Newly produced T cells mostly accounted for T-cell counts and diversity one year post-transplant. Surviving recipient T cells and thymic progenitors accounted for the high day-60 TCRbeta diversity observed in some patients.

Germline CDR1 reads MDHEN; CDR2 reads SYDVKM. The CDR3 is made up of 14 amino acids. The J segment lost 6 bases and the V segment lost 5 bases, leaving 7 bases of the junction unmatched. This clonotype was seen many times. Its antigen is unknown. It was with unique molecular identifiers that the TCRbeta library was prepared. Via MiXCR, TCRdb re-called the PCR reads, giving one row per CDR3 protein. Of some 300,000 distinct CDR3 sequences listed, roughly a tenth are singletons. This TCR was recovered from a boy younger than two with acute myeloid leukemia, due to receive a stem cell transplant. The source material was PBMCs, sampled before TCRalphabeta/CD19-depleted stem cell transplant. V is TRBV28 and J is TRBJ2-3; 8 bases align to TRBD1. The CDR3 region has the DNA TGTGCCAGCAGTGACAGGGGTCCCATGGATACGCAGTATTTT. Its protein is CASSDRGPMDTQYF.